This TCR beta chain comes out of a study of CXCR3-negative and CXCR3-positive naive CD8 T cells. For the study at large: For each library, about 1.5 +/- 0.3 million TRB reads were obtained, around 140 million in total.

Libraries of TRB cDNA were made by 5' RACE and carried UMIs. From the 5' RACE reads, TCRdb lists one entry per CDR3 protein and no DNA. The sample data list around 110,000 distinct CDR3 sequences. Sorting yielded triplicates of about 280,000 cells for each CD8+ T cell subset. A note on this clonotype: Its matching antigen is unknown.

General study findings and limits: For naive cells, CXCR3-negative and CXCR3-positive subsets had similar TRBV-TRBJ usage; for memory cells, usage differed. Hydrophobicity of TRB CDR3s was greater in CXCR3-positive naive cells than in CXCR3-negative naive cells.

CDR3 length: 12 residues. The V gene's germline CDR1 is GTSNPN and CDR2 SVGIG (reference sequence). The TCR sequence derives from a human donor in good health. Some clones in this sample may be carry-over from other donors' samples. The sample comprised naive CXCR3+ CD8+ T cells from blood. Stated subset: CD45RO-CCR7+CD27+CD95- naive CD8+ T cells expressing CXCR3 (TNR3+). The rearrangement links TRBV30 to TRBJ1-2; TCRdb gives TRBD1 as the D gene, but with no DNA this cannot be confirmed. The CDR3 protein is CAYSQGNYGYTF.